What follows is one T cell receptor beta chain and its context. Its specificity is not known. The PCR contained 60 Vbeta and 13 Jbeta primers. Assay used: immunoSEQ multiplex PCR; TCRdb lists only in-frame clones, some missing. This sample contains about 170,000 clones. Losses at the gene ends were 2 bases for V and 5 bases for J; bases not matched to a gene: 7. The CDR3 consists of 15 residues. CDR1 PRHDT and CDR2 FYEKMQ come from the germline V gene (reference sequence). This entry comes from a study of cytomegalovirus exposure and HLA in healthy donors. About the research overall: In an earlier analysis, approximately 120 million unique TCR beta sequences were found from about 190 million T cells. The study, taken as a whole, reports: The study found most TCR sequences rare, yet found some public TCRs in many donors.

The chain combines TRBV13 with TRBJ1-1; 8 bases align to TRBD1. Sequencing was done on a sample of PBMCs. This clonotype was sampled from a woman in her late teens or twenties in good health and CMV-seropositive. This chain's CDR3 is CASSLRQGAGTEAFF. Written as DNA, the CDR3 is TGTGCCAGCAGCTTAAGGCAGGGGGCGGGTACTGAAGCTTTCTTT. The whole variable domain, filled in from reference TRBV13 and TRBJ1-1, reads AAGVIQSPRHLIKEKRETATLKCYPIPRHDTVYWYQQGPGQDPQFLISFYEKMQSDKGSIPDRFSAQQFSDYHSELNMSSLELGDSALYFCASSLRQGAGTEAFFGQGTRLTVV.